This T cell receptor beta chain was captured in a study of T cells in Graves' hyperthyroidism and ophthalmopathy (dated by TCRdb to between 2018 and 2021). Regarding the study in general: Peripheral blood samples were taken at initial diagnosis, before any treatment was given. A discovery cohort of roughly 100 patients, roughly 43 with Graves' ophthalmopathy and over 55 with stable Graves' hyperthyroidism, was used to find distinguishing TCR V-J signatures. Prospective prediction of ophthalmopathy was tested in an independent validation cohort consisting of 18 hyperthyroidism patients and approximately 16 patients who later progressed to ophthalmopathy. The roughly 91 discovery patients were randomly split 7:3 into training and test sets. In addition, the study compared T-cell repertoires in thyroid tissue and in blood from a handful of Graves' hyperthyroidism patients. Once sampling was done, hyperthyroidism patients were given methimazole at a starting dose of 30 mg daily, whereas ophthalmopathy patients were given high-dose intravenous methylprednisolone. TCR Vbeta CDR3 sequencing of 120 to 150 peripheral blood samples (under 45 ophthalmopathy, approximately 80 hyperthyroidism and approximately 17 progressor patients) is reported in the paper.

Ophthalmopathy patients had moderately to severely active disease, with a Clinical Activity Score of 3 or more, a NOSPECS grade of 4 or more, and a disease duration of less than 3 months. Any patient with an uncontrolled infection, another autoimmune disease, pregnancy or lactation was excluded. Diagnoses were based on clinical symptoms, serum thyroxine and TRAb, thyroid ultrasound and orbital computed tomography. PBMCs were isolated from approximately 10 ml of fresh peripheral blood by Ficoll-Paque density gradient centrifugation. Trizol reagent was used to extract total RNA, and RNA quality was then checked on an Agilent 2100 Bioanalyzer. Amplification of TCR beta CDR3 regions was carried out from RNA transcripts. For the first round of RT-PCR on the TCR CDR3, the HTBI primer set was used together with the Qiagen OneStep RT-PCR kit. The libraries were constructed in a second round of multiplex PCR and then size-selected and purified. Paired-end sequencing of the libraries was performed with 100 bp reads on an Illumina HiSeq2000. The paper's data handling went like this. SOAPnuke was used to process the raw data, with reads discarded if the reads contained adapters or uncalled bases, had a mean Phred below 15, or lacked an exact constant-primer or identifier match. COPE v1.2.5 was used to merge the high-quality paired reads, and each unique nucleotide sequence was defined as a clonotype. Clonotypes were aligned to IMGT TRBV, TRBD and TRBJ reference segments using MiTCR v1.1. The analysis was restricted to V-J combinations with a frequency above 0.0001, which together covered 99% to 99.2% of the repertoires. The TCS score was defined as the ratio of F50 (clonal expansion) to E x V (chaos), calculated using BLOSUM62-based TCRdist between CDR3 peptides within each V-J. Welch's t-statistics and random forest reduced around 550 V-J features to 10 to 15, which were used in a naive Bayes classifier (R e1071). The raw public data were reprocessed by TCRdb itself: fastp quality trimming at Q25, MiXCR clonotype calling, in-frame beta chains only. Each CDR3 protein gets just one entry, which takes the most common genes and DNA from the rows behind it. The V and J calls were not made by the authors but by TCRdb's processing. Counted in this sample were approximately 600,000 distinct CDR3 sequences; approximately 15% of them appeared once. The top ten hold more than 6% of the sample.

This clonotype was seen a handful of times. The antigen it recognizes is unknown. The record has no base qualities; no much larger clone is one base away. What the research found in general, with its limitations: A 13 V-J signature model separated ophthalmopathy from stable hyperthyroidism, with over 85% sensitivity and 81% to 82% specificity in cross-validation and 80%/75% in testing. No statistical method was used to set the sample size in advance, and investigators knew the group allocation. Most expanded thyroid clonotypes (frequency above 0.001) were also found in blood, which suggests that blood repertoires may mirror thyroid immune responses. In validation, the model predicted progression to ophthalmopathy with approximately 71% sensitivity and roughly 75% specificity, a median of around 6.6 months before onset.

The specimen was blood. The TCR was taken from a woman younger than 30 with Graves' ophthalmopathy.

The nucleotide sequence reads as follows: TGTGCCAGCAGTTACTCGGGGGGTCGGACAGGGGGCCCCTACGAGCAGTACTTC. Translated, it gives CASSYSGGRTGGPYEQYF. This sequence uses TRBV6-6 and TRBJ2-7; TRBD1 lines up with 11 middle nucleotides. The CDR3 has 18 amino acids, counting the end cysteine and phenylalanine. Only CDR3 DNA is held: 54 bases, read in frame from base 1. Relative to germline, V is missing 0 bases and J is missing 2 bases, with 9 bases of the junction outside any gene match. Looking up the germline V gene (reference sequence) yields CDR1 MNHNY and CDR2 SVGAGI.